This T cell receptor (beta chain) was documented in a study of shared clonotypes between healthy human individuals. V was trimmed by 10 bases and J by 2 bases, leaving 12 bases between them. Germline CDR1 reads SGDLS; CDR2 reads YYNGEE. The CDR3 has 12 amino acids. This table comes from immunoSEQ multiplex PCR, and its TCRdb copy is limited to in-frame clones, with some not included. The table includes about 600,000 clones, more than 95% detected once. This receptor was obtained from a woman aged 25-40 years in good health. The source material was naive CD4+ T cells sorted from blood. Subset noted: CD45RA+ positively selected. The chain carries TRBV9 and TRBJ1-1; D might be TRBD1 (6 bases). The CDR3 spells CAGRDTNTEAFF. In nucleotides, the CDR3 is TGTGCCGGCCGGGACACTAACACTGAAGCTTTCTTT. The variable domain in full, completed from reference TRBV9 and TRBJ1-1, reads DSGVTQTPKHLITATGQRVTLRCSPRSGDLSVYWYQQSLDQGLQFLIQYYNGEERAKGNILERFSAQQFPDLHSELNLSSLELGDSALYFCAGRDTNTEAFFGQGTRLTVV.